The 4 T cell receptor beta chains below come from one sample, sequenced in a study of T cells after yellow fever vaccination. TCRdb processed the 5' RACE reads anew with MiXCR; each CDR3 protein has one entry. There are some 560,000 distinct CDR3 sequences in the sample; 15% to 20% occur only once, and around 15% lies in the top ten. This specimen consisted of PBMCs, obtained 15 days after the yellow fever booster vaccination. The receptor source for this set is a man aged 25-40 years who received the YFV17D yellow fever vaccine.

The chain recombines TRBV4-3 with TRBJ2-6, with D possibly matching TRBD1 (6 bases). Trimming stripped 0 bases from V and 0 bases from J, with 15 bases between. The CDR3 is 19 amino acids. Germline assignment: CDR1 LGHNA and CDR2 YSLEER. In DNA, the CDR3 is TGCGCCAGCAGCCAAGATGAAGGGACACCCTACTCTGGGGCCAACGTCCTGACTTTC. This sequence encodes CASSQDEGTPYSGANVLTF.

In this sample, this clonotype turned up a few times. The gene calls are TRBV7-8 and TRBJ2-5; 7 bases agree with TRBD2. CDR3 length: 14 amino acids. Unmatched junction bases numbered 7, after V lost 5 bases and J lost 4 bases. CDR1 SGHVS and CDR2 FQNEAQ come from the germline V gene. The CDR3 sequence: CASSRDGGRETQYF. CDR3 DNA: TGTGCCAGCAGCCGAGACGGCGGGAGAGAGACCCAGTACTTC.

A few counts support this clonotype. J is TRBJ2-7 and V is TRBV29-1; possibly TRBD2 for D (5 bases). The ends were cut back, 4 bases at V and 0 bases at J, with 19 bases in the middle. CDR1 is SQVTM, CDR2 ANQGSEA, per germline. The CDR3 extends over 16 amino acids. Here the CDR3 reads CSVGYIRATSSYEQYF. The CDR3 nucleotides are TGCAGCGTTGGCTATATAAGAGCTACTAGCTCCTACGAGCAGTACTTC.

The V call is TRBV5-1, the J call TRBJ1-1; 7 bases are shared with TRBD1. The ends lost 4 bases at V and 7 bases at J; junction bases unmatched: 7. CDR3 length: 13 residues. CDR1 SGHRS and CDR2 YFSETQ come from the germline V gene. CDR3 residues: CASSVDRVDEAFF. CDR3 coding DNA: TGCGCCAGCAGCGTAGACAGGGTGGATGAAGCTTTCTTT.